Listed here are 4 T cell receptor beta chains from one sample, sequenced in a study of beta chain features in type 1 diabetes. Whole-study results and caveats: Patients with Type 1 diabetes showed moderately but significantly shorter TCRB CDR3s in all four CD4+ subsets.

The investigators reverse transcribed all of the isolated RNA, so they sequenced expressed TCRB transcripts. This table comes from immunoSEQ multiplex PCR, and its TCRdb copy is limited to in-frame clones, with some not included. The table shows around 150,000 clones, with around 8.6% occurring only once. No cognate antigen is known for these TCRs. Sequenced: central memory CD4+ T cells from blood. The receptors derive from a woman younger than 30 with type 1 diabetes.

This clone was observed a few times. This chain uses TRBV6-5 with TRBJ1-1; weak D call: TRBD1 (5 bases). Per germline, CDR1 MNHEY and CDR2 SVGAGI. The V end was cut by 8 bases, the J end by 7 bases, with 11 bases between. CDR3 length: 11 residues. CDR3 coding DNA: TGTGCCAGCTTCAGGGCAGGTGAAGCTTTCTTT. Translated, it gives CASFRAGEAFF.

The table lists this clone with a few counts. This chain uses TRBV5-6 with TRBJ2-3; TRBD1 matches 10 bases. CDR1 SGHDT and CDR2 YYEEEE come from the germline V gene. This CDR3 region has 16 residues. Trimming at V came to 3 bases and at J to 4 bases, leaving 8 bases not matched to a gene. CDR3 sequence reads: CASSYPTGGIADTQYF. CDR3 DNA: TGTGCCAGCAGCTATCCGACAGGGGGCATAGCAGATACGCAGTATTTT.

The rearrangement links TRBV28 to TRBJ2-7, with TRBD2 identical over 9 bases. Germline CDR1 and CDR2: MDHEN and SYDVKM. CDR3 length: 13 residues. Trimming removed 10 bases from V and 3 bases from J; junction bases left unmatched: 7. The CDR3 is CATYLAGLYEQYF. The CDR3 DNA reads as TGTGCCACCTACCTAGCGGGACTCTACGAGCAGTACTTC.

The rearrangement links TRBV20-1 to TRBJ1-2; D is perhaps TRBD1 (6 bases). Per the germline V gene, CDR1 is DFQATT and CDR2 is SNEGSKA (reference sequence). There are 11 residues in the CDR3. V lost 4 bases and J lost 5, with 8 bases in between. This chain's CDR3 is CSATRGYGYTF. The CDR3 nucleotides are TGCAGTGCTACAAGGGGGTATGGCTACACCTTC.